This TCR beta chain was sequenced during a study of cytomegalovirus exposure and HLA in healthy donors. Looking at the study overall: Out of around 360 genotyped donors, less than 85% belonged to the Caucasian-associated ancestry cluster.

60 Vbeta and 13 Jbeta primers were used in PCR. Sequencing was performed with immunoSEQ multiplex PCR; in TCRdb, only in-frame clones are kept and a portion is missing. The data show around 190,000 clones, 81% seen once. This CDR3 comprises 15 residues. CDR1 SGHRS and CDR2 YFSETQ come from the germline V gene. The TCR was taken from a man aged 35-49 years in good health and CMV-seropositive. The source material was PBMCs. V and J are TRBV5-1 and TRBJ2-5; TRBD2 might be the D (6 bases). The J call may not be correct, given that the DNA end is closer to TRBJ2-7. The CDR3 protein is CASSLVGGSYYEQYF. The CDR3 DNA reads as TGCGCCAGCAGCTTGGTCGGAGGGTCCTACTACGAGCAGTACTTC.